This T cell receptor (beta chain) originates from a study of cytomegalovirus exposure and HLA in healthy donors. In germline, CDR1 is SGDLS, CDR2 YYNGEE. This CDR3 comprises 18 residues. J was trimmed by 0 bases and V by 6 bases; bases with no gene match: 14. In the PCR, 60 Vbeta and 13 Jbeta primers were used. Clones were sequenced by immunoSEQ multiplex PCR, and TCRdb holds only the in-frame ones, with some missing. Of around 140,000 clones in the sample, more than 75% are singletons; the top ten hold approximately 1.1%. The rearrangement uses TRBV9 and TRBJ2-3; 9 nucleotides agree with TRBD2. Input material: PBMCs. The clonotype originates from a male donor in good health and CMV-seronegative. CDR3 amino acids: CASTQGSGGPYSTDTQYF. The CDR3 coding sequence is TGTGCCAGCACCCAGGGCAGCGGGGGGCCTTATAGCACAGATACGCAGTATTTT.